This record looks at one T cell receptor beta chain sequence and its context. This entry is derived from a study of T cell repertoires in cytomegalovirus infection. Via MiXCR, TCRdb re-called the reads, giving one row per CDR3 protein. The sample consists of approximately 180,000 distinct CDR3 sequences, roughly a fifth of them appearing once. Trimming took off 1 base at V and 8 bases at J, with 14 bases between the two ends. The CDR3 loop spans 15 amino acids. Germline V CDR1 and CDR2: LNHNV, YYDKDF (reference sequence). Sequencing was carried out using PBMCs. This TCR derives from a human donor in good health (CMV status not recorded). Some clones in this sample may be carry-over from other donors' samples. This chain links TRBV15 with TRBJ1-4, with D hard to call. The CDR3 DNA is TGTGCCACCAGCAGAGTCGCAGGACCAAAAGAAAAACTGTTTTTT. The encoded protein is CATSRVAGPKEKLFF.